The 17 T cell receptor beta chains reported below all come from one sample, sequenced in a study of technical replicates of blood from several donors. The data were produced by immunoSEQ multiplex PCR, yet TCRdb's version contains in-frame clones alone and is incomplete. The sample records 55,000 to 75,000 clones, roughly 92% being singletons. Sequenced input: PBMCs. These receptor sequences come from a human donor in good health. Some clones in this sample may be carry-over from other donors' samples.

This CDR3 is CSVGPGQGNTEAFF. As DNA, the CDR3 is TGCAGCGTCGGCCCGGGACAGGGGAACACTGAAGCTTTCTTT. The gene calls are TRBV29-1 and TRBJ1-1; 9 positions agree with TRBD1. This CDR3 region has 14 residues. The V and J ends lost 6 bases and 1 base, in that order; junction bases with no gene match: 6. Germline CDR1 and CDR2: SQVTM and ANQGSEA.

The J gene is TRBJ1-1, the V gene TRBV6-5; D gene unclear. The CDR3 has 15 amino acids. Germline assignment: CDR1 MNHEY and CDR2 SVGAGI. V lost 2 bases and J 2 bases, leaving 12 bases between the germline ends. The CDR3 bases are TGTGCCAGCAGTTACACCCTGTTACAAAACACTGAAGCTTTCTTT. Translating gives CASSYTLLQNTEAFF.

V usage is TRBV6-6 and J usage is TRBJ1-5; 7 bases are shared with TRBD1. V was clipped by 7 bases and J by 0 bases; unmatched bases: 6. The CDR3 is 15 amino acids. CDR1 is MNHNY and CDR2 is SVGAGI in the germline V gene (reference sequence). This chain's CDR3 is CASTGTAISNQPQHF. CDR3 sequence (DNA): TGTGCCAGCACCGGGACAGCAATTAGCAATCAGCCCCAGCATTTT.

The rearrangement uses TRBV18 and TRBJ2-1; D possibly corresponds to TRBD2 (5 bases). The CDR3 runs 14 residues. Germline values: CDR1 KGHSH, CDR2 LQKENI. V lost 4 bases and J lost 7, with 14 bases in between. The CDR3 DNA reads TGTGCCAGCTCACAAGCCGACTACAAAAATGAGCAGTTCTTC. It encodes CASSQADYKNEQFF.

The chain couples TRBV5-4 to TRBJ1-4; weak D call: TRBD1 (6 bases). This CDR3 spans 15 amino acids. V lost 0 bases to trimming and J lost 4 bases, with 10 bases between them. Germline CDR1 SGHNT, CDR2 YYREEE (reference sequence). This CDR3 is CASSLAGGGNEKLFF. DNA for the CDR3: TGTGCCAGCAGCTTGGCGGGGGGCGGTAATGAAAAACTGTTTTTT.

The table lists this clone with a count of one. This rearrangement joins TRBV20-1 to TRBJ1-1; D call uncertain. Trimming shortened V by 3 bases and J by 10 bases, and 12 bases separated the two germline ends. The CDR3 runs to 11 residues. Germline V gene data show CDR1 as DFQATT and CDR2 as SNEGSKA (reference sequence). The CDR3 bases are TGCAGTGCTAGTATAGGTCGGGGAGCTTTCTTT. This gives the protein CSASIGRGAFF.

The chain joins TRBV6-1 to TRBJ2-7, with D maybe TRBD1 (5 bases). Germline V lookup: CDR1 MNHNS, CDR2 SASEGT. Trimming shortened V by 7 bases and J by 4 bases, and 14 bases separated the two germline ends. This CDR3 region has 13 residues. The CDR3 loop is CASTDSGVYEQYF. CDR3 coding DNA: TGTGCCAGCACCGACAGTGGCGTTTACGAGCAGTACTTC.

The chain uses TRBV10-3 and TRBJ2-2, with 13 bases lining up with TRBD2. This CDR3 is 17 amino acids long. Germline V gene lookup returns CDR1 ENHRY and CDR2 SYGVKD. Trimming took 6 bases from V and 1 from J; bases not matched to a gene: 5. This CDR3 is CAIRATSGGQNTGELFF. CDR3 DNA sequence: TGTGCCATCAGGGCGACTAGCGGGGGGCAGAACACCGGGGAGCTGTTTTTT.

J is TRBJ2-2 and V is TRBV6-6, with 7 bases identical to TRBD1. Trimming removed 5 bases from V and 3 bases from J; junction bases left unmatched: 6. This CDR3 has 15 residues. Germline CDR1 reads MNHNY; CDR2 reads SVGAGI (reference sequence). In DNA, the CDR3 is TGTGCCAGCAGTCCGACAGGGTCGGACACCGGGGAGCTGTTTTTT. It translates to CASSPTGSDTGELFF.

The genes are TRBV7-9 and TRBJ2-7, with 7 bases fitting TRBD1. Losses at the gene ends were 5 bases for V and 0 bases for J; bases not matched to a gene: 1. This CDR3 comprises 13 residues. The germline V gene encodes CDR1 SEHNR and CDR2 FQNEAQ (reference sequence). This CDR3 is CASSPGGSYEQYF. CDR3 nucleotide sequence: TGTGCCAGCAGCCCAGGGGGCTCCTACGAGCAGTACTTC.

The rearrangement joins TRBV9 to TRBJ2-5; TRBD2 aligns across 16 bases. J lost 8 bases, V lost 4 bases, and 8 bases had no gene match. Germline CDR1 SGDLS, CDR2 YYNGEE. The CDR3 is 16 amino acids. The CDR3 DNA follows: TGTGCCAGCAGCCTCGGGACTAGCGGGAGGGTAGGCACCCAGTACTTC. Encoded protein: CASSLGTSGRVGTQYF.

V and J are TRBV27 and TRBJ1-5; D unresolved. CDR1 MNHEY and CDR2 SMNVEV come from the germline V gene (reference sequence). V was cut by 6 bases and J by 2 bases, with 5 bases left in between. The CDR3 is made up of 12 amino acids. CDR3 coding DNA: TGTGCCAGCAGGAGGGGCAATCAGCCCCAGCATTTT. As protein: CASRRGNQPQHF.

The chain combines TRBV28 with TRBJ1-1, with D perhaps TRBD1 (5 bases). The CDR3 totals 12 residues. Trimming took 6 bases from V and 4 from J, leaving 9 bases between them. CDR1 and CDR2 (germline): MDHEN, SYDVKM. The CDR3 spells CASRSGGTEAFF. In DNA form, the CDR3 reads TGTGCCAGCAGGTCCGGGGGCACTGAAGCTTTCTTT.

The V gene is TRBV6-4, the J gene TRBJ2-2; 9 bases are shared with TRBD2. The CDR3 totals 17 residues. Unmatched junction bases numbered 5, after V lost 0 bases and J lost 3 bases. Germline CDR1 reads MRHNA; CDR2 reads SNTAGT. CDR3 coding DNA: TGTGCCAGCAGTGACTCGTCCAGCGGGAGGCACACCGGGGAGCTGTTTTTT. Protein sequence: CASSDSSSGRHTGELFF.

The chain is built from TRBV5-1 and TRBJ2-5; 14 bases are shared with TRBD2. The CDR3 extends over 18 amino acids. The ends lost 0 bases at V and 5 bases at J; junction bases unmatched: 9. Germline values: CDR1 SGHRS, CDR2 YFSETQ. Written as DNA, the CDR3 is TGCGCCAGCAGCTTGGGAGGACTAGCGGGAGGCCAGGGGGAGACCCAGTACTTC. It yields the protein CASSLGGLAGGQGETQYF.

This chain connects TRBV4-2 to TRBJ2-3, with D tentatively TRBD2 (6 bases). V lost 4 bases to trimming and J lost 4 bases, with 15 bases between them. Germline-derived CDR1 and CDR2 are LGHNA and YNFKEQ. CDR3 length: 15 amino acids. The CDR3 reads CASSPRRGLSDTQYF. The CDR3 nucleotides are TGTGCCAGCAGCCCCCGGAGGGGTTTATCAGATACGCAGTATTTT.

The count of this clone is one. The rearrangement uses TRBV5-8 and TRBJ1-3; 8 bases line up with TRBD1. V was pared by 5 bases and J by 3 bases, with 4 bases of the junction left unmatched. Germline lookup yields CDR1 SGHTS and CDR2 YDEGEE. The CDR3 runs 14 residues. This CDR3 reads CASRFRGLGNTIYF. The CDR3 DNA sequence: TGTGCCAGCAGATTCAGGGGGCTTGGAAACACCATATATTTT.